The rows below give T cell receptor beta chains drawn from one sample of a study of blood T cell repertoires in COVID-19. Here immunoSEQ multiplex PCR was the method, and the copy in TCRdb shows in-frame clones only, minus some. The repertoire has hundreds of thousands of clones, 75% to 90% of them found once; the top ten carry about 6%. The material sequenced was PBMCs or T cells enriched from blood (not recorded which). All receptors come from a woman aged 25 to 39 with acute COVID-19. The CDR3 runs from the conserved cysteine through the conserved F or W. The D gene is left open where the match is weak. The size field is filled for only some rows; it gives once, few, many or a size class.

j_call d_call clone_size v_call cdr3_nt cdr3_aa
TRBJ1-6 TRBD1 NA TRBV25-1 TGTGCCAGCAGCCCAGGGGGCTGGAATTCACCCCTCCACTTT CASSPGGWNSPLHF
TRBJ1-2 NA few TRBV5-6 TGTGCCAGCAGCTTGAGGGTCACGGCAGGGATTATGGGTGGCTACACCTTC CASSLRVTAGIMGGYTF
TRBJ2-3 TRBD1 NA TRBV5-1 TGCGCCAGCAGCCCGGGACAGCCATATGGACCAGATACGCAGTATTTT CASSPGQPYGPDTQYF
TRBJ2-1 TRBD2 NA TRBV28 TGTGCCAGCAGTGTGGGAGCGGGAGTAGTAAATGAGCAGTTCTTC CASSVGAGVVNEQFF
TRBJ1-2 NA NA TRBV5-1 TGCGCCAGCAGCTTAGACCTGGAGCCAGGGACTCGTGGCTACACCTTC CASSLDLEPGTRGYTF
TRBJ2-3 TRBD2 NA TRBV25-1 TGTGCCAGCAGTGAAAACAGGCTAGCGGGAACAGATACGCAGTATTTT CASSENRLAGTDTQYF
TRBJ2-5 NA NA TRBV7-3 TGTGCCAGCAGCTTAACGGTGGTAGCGGTTTACCAAGAGACCCAGTACTTC CASSLTVVAVYQETQYF
TRBJ1-2 NA NA TRBV27 TGTGCCAGCAGTTTAGGCAGGGCCTCTGGCTACACCTTC CASSLGRASGYTF
TRBJ2-3 TRBD2 NA TRBV7-2 TGTGCCAGCAGCTTAGTTCCAGCGGGAGGGCCCACAGATACGCAGTATTTT CASSLVPAGGPTDTQYF
TRBJ2-1 TRBD2 NA TRBV27 TGTGCCAGCACAAGACTAGCGGGTAAAAATGAGCAGTTCTTC CASTRLAGKNEQFF
TRBJ1-2 NA NA TRBV28 TGTGCCAGCAGTCCCCCCTCCTATGGCTACACCTTC CASSPPSYGYTF
TRBJ1-1 NA NA TRBV7-8 TGTGCCAGCAGCTTAGTTCACAGACAAAACACTGAAGCTTTCTTT CASSLVHRQNTEAFF
TRBJ2-1 NA NA TRBV7-3 TGTGCCAGCAGTTTTAGCTCCTACAATGAGCAGTTCTTC CASSFSSYNEQFF
TRBJ1-2 NA NA TRBV27 TGTGCCAGCAGCCGAGCGGGCTACACCTTC CASSRAGYTF
TRBJ1-6 NA NA TRBV9 TGTGCCAGCAGCACAGACTATAATTCACCCCTCCACTTT CASSTDYNSPLHF
TRBJ1-1 NA NA TRBV18 TGTGCCAGCTCACCGGGCCGGGACACGGGAGCTTTCTTT CASSPGRDTGAFF
TRBJ1-2 NA NA TRBV3-1/TRBV3-2 TGTGCCAGCAGCCGACAGAACTATGGCTACACCTTC CASSRQNYGYTF
TRBJ2-1 TRBD2 NA TRBV9 TGTGCCAGCAGCCATCCTGCCTTAATAGCGGGGTCCTACAATGAGCAGTTCTTC CASSHPALIAGSYNEQFF
TRBJ1-1 NA NA TRBV27 TGTGCCAGCGGAAGACAGGCGGGGAACACTGAAGCTTTCTTT CASGRQAGNTEAFF
TRBJ2-4 NA NA TRBV19 TGTGCCAGTAGTATTCTGGGAGGTAGCTCCAAAAACATTCAGTACTTC CASSILGGSSKNIQYF
TRBJ2-1 TRBD1 NA TRBV7-7 TGTGCTAGCAGCCGGGGACAGGGGGCGCTATATGAGCAGTTCTTC CASSRGQGALYEQFF
TRBJ1-2 NA once TRBV24-1 TGTGCCACACAGGGTAACTATGGCTACACCTTC CATQGNYGYTF
TRBJ1-2 NA NA TRBV29-1 TGCAGCGTTGAAGATTACCAGGGCAAGGTAGATTATGGCTACACCTTC CSVEDYQGKVDYGYTF